What follows are 29 T cell receptor beta chains derived from one specimen sequenced in a study of T-cell memory formation after mild COVID-19. TCRdb processed the 5' RACE reads anew with MiXCR; each CDR3 protein has one entry. The sample gives fewer than 200,000 distinct CDR3 sequences, about 20% of which show up once; under 30% is in the top ten. Specimen: PBMCs or a T cell subset sorted from them (not recorded which). The source is an adult woman who had mild COVID-19 (a few samples of this study predate the infection). Cell type and time point are not known.

This clonotype showed up just a few times. This chain connects TRBV18 to TRBJ2-1; no clear D. The CDR3 spans 12 residues. V was shortened by 5 bases and J by 6 bases, with 8 bases between the two germline ends. Germline CDR1 and CDR2: KGHSH and LQKENI. The CDR3 DNA sequence: TGTGCCAGCTCAGTACTCAGCAATGAGCAGTTCTTC. The encoded protein is CASSVLSNEQFF.

The rearrangement uses TRBV9 and TRBJ2-1; 9 bases fit TRBD2. Per germline, CDR1 SGDLS and CDR2 YYNGEE. Trimming removed 2 bases from V and 6 bases from J; junction bases left unmatched: 9. The CDR3 sequence is 16 residues long. CDR3 in amino acids: CASSVRGGRAPNEQFF. Here the CDR3 DNA reads TGTGCCAGCAGCGTCCGTGGCGGGAGGGCCCCCAATGAGCAGTTCTTC.

Only a few counts were recorded for this clonotype. The chain employs TRBV6-5 and TRBJ2-1, with 8 bases fitting TRBD2. The CDR3 totals 17 residues. CDR1 MNHEY and CDR2 SVGAGI come from the germline V gene. V lost 1 base to trimming and J lost 2 bases; unmatched junction nucleotides: 7. The CDR3 DNA follows: TGTGCCAGCAGTTACTGGGGGAGCGGGAGCGCCTACAATGAGCAGTTCTTC. This translates into CASSYWGSGSAYNEQFF.

This clonotype was counted once. V gene TRBV29-1 combines with J gene TRBJ2-7; TRBD1 agrees at 9 bases. Germline V CDR1 and CDR2: SQVTM, ANQGSEA. The CDR3 sequence is 12 residues long. V gave up 7 bases and J gave up 2 bases; unmatched junction bases: 3. CDR3 sequence (DNA): TGCAGCGCCCGGACAGGGGCCTACGAGCAGTACTTC. Translated: CSARTGAYEQYF.

V is TRBV4-1 and J is TRBJ1-1; 7 nucleotides match TRBD1. Looked up from germline, CDR1 is MGHRA and CDR2 is YSYEKL. CDR3 length equals 15 residues. V shed 2 bases, J shed 6 bases, and the junction held 9 bases outside the gene matches. CDR3 in DNA: TGCGCCAGCAGCCAACCTCGACAGGGAGACGCTGAAGCTTTCTTT. As protein: CASSQPRQGDAEAFF.

The genes are TRBV6-1 and TRBJ1-6; D is ambiguous. The CDR3 is made up of 12 amino acids. The germline CDR1 and CDR2 sequences are MNHNS and SASEGT. V gave up 8 bases and J gave up 8 bases, with 10 bases separating them. Written as DNA, the CDR3 is TGTGCCAGCGCGATTGTATATTCACCCCTCCACTTT. Translation gives CASAIVYSPLHF.

J is TRBJ1-1 and V is TRBV5-1; D might be TRBD1 (5 bases). There are 15 residues in the CDR3. Germline V lookup: CDR1 SGHRS, CDR2 YFSETQ. The V end was cut by 0 bases, the J end by 1 base, with 10 bases between. The CDR3 coding sequence is TGCGCCAGCAGCTTGGATCCAGGGACGAACACTGAAGCTTTCTTT. Protein: CASSLDPGTNTEAFF.

This clonotype was recorded a few times. This sequence joins TRBV12-3 or TRBV12-4 and TRBJ2-5; D call uncertain. Trimming left V 5 bases short and J 5 bases short, with 12 bases between. The CDR3 is made up of 13 amino acids. The CDR3 sequence is CASSPTSGETQYF. In DNA, the CDR3 is TGTGCCAGCAGTCCGACAAGTGGGGAGACCCAGTACTTC.

This clonotype has more than one count but fewer than ten. V usage is TRBV24-1 and J usage is TRBJ2-1; 11 nucleotides line up with TRBD2. Germline assignment: CDR1 KGHDR and CDR2 SFDVKD. Trimming took 4 bases from V and 0 from J; bases not matched to a gene: 10. This CDR3 comprises 19 residues. CDR3 region: CATSDGLAGVKDSYNEQFF. DNA of the CDR3: TGTGCCACCAGTGACGGACTAGCGGGCGTAAAAGACTCCTACAATGAGCAGTTCTTC.

In its sample, this clonotype was seen a few times. The chain is built from TRBV7-9 and TRBJ1-4; possibly TRBD1 for D (5 bases). V lost 4 bases and J lost 8, with 20 bases in between. In germline, CDR1 is SEHNR, CDR2 FQNEAQ (reference sequence). This CDR3 is built from 16 residues. The CDR3 DNA reads TGTGCCAGCAGCTCCCCAGCAGGGCTAAGTAACGAAAAACTGTTTTTT. Its protein product is CASSSPAGLSNEKLFF. Looking up the rest from reference TRBV7-9 and TRBJ1-4 gives the full variable domain: DTGVSQNPRHKITKRGQNVTFRCDPISEHNRLYWYRQTLGQGPEFLTYFQNEAQLEKSRLLSDRFSAERPKGSFSTLEIQRTEQGDSAMYLCASSSPAGLSNEKLFFGSGTQLSVL.

This chain uses TRBV12-3 or TRBV12-4 with TRBJ2-7, with D perhaps TRBD2 (6 bases). With 6 bases removed from V and 3 bases from J, the gap between germline ends came to 15 bases. This CDR3 comprises 14 residues. The CDR3 loop is CASSSPWRDYEQYF. DNA of the CDR3: TGTGCCAGCAGCAGTCCTTGGCGGGACTACGAGCAGTACTTC.

This clonotype came up a few times. This sequence joins TRBV5-5 and TRBJ1-1, with 7 bases fitting TRBD1. CDR3 length: 14 residues. Germline-derived CDR1 and CDR2 are SGHKS and YYEKEE (reference sequence). V trimming: 4 bases; J trimming: 8 bases; junction bases outside the gene matches: 11. The CDR3: CASSVDPGGMEAFF. The CDR3 DNA sequence: TGTGCCAGCAGCGTAGACCCAGGGGGAATGGAAGCTTTCTTT.

The table lists this clonotype with a few counts. The chain joins TRBV7-3 to TRBJ2-5; 14 bases are a match to TRBD2. V lost 4 bases and J lost 8; bases outside the gene matches: 6. The CDR3 runs to 15 residues. Germline V gene data show CDR1 as SGHTA and CDR2 as FQGTGA. The CDR3 region has the DNA TGTGCCAGCAGCTCCTCCGGGACTAGCGGGAGTACCCAGTACTTC. This translates into CASSSSGTSGSTQYF.

The V call is TRBV20-1, the J call TRBJ2-2, with no clear D. Germline CDR1 reads DFQATT; CDR2 reads SNEGSKA (reference sequence). Trimming cost V 2 bases and J 4 bases, with 8 bases left between them. The CDR3 runs to 13 residues. The CDR3 protein is CSARRLLTGELFF. The CDR3 nucleotides read TGCAGTGCTAGAAGACTTCTCACCGGGGAGCTGTTTTTT.

This clonotype showed up just a few times. V gene TRBV4-3 combines with J gene TRBJ1-2; 11 positions match TRBD1. Germline loops: CDR1 LGHNA, CDR2 YSLEER. Germline trimming cut 1 base from V and 3 bases from J; bases unmatched to any gene: 10. There are 18 residues in the CDR3. The CDR3 region has the DNA TGCGCCAGCAGCCAAGGAGTTCGGGACAGGGGGTTCGACTATGGCTACACCTTC. It yields the protein CASSQGVRDRGFDYGYTF.

This clonotype has at least ten counts. The chain recombines TRBV27 with TRBJ2-7; D gene unclear. Trimming pared 4 bases from V and 3 bases from J, leaving 7 bases between. CDR1 and CDR2 from the germline V gene are MNHEY and SMNVEV (reference sequence). The CDR3 consists of 12 residues. The CDR3 DNA reads TGTGCCAGCAGTTCTGGGGACTACGAGCAGTACTTC. Protein: CASSSGDYEQYF.

The chain has TRBV15 and TRBJ1-2; 7 bases are shared with TRBD1. The CDR3 has 15 amino acids. The germline gives CDR1 LNHNV, CDR2 YYDKDF (reference sequence). V shed 4 bases, J shed 5 bases, and the junction held 10 bases outside the gene matches. CDR3 region: CATSIKEGTEYGYTF. CDR3 nucleotide sequence: TGTGCCACCAGCATTAAGGAGGGGACAGAGTATGGCTACACCTTC.

The rearrangement joins TRBV7-7 to TRBJ2-2; possible D gene TRBD1, 5 bases. CDR1 SSHAT and CDR2 FNYEAQ come from the germline V gene (reference sequence). The CDR3 contains 14 residues. CDR3 residues: CASCLGANTGELFF. CDR3 nucleotide sequence: TGTGCTAGCTGTTTAGGGGCGAACACCGGGGAGCTGTTTTTT.

The gene calls are TRBV7-9 and TRBJ2-1, with D possibly called TRBD1 or TRBD2 (5 bases each). Germline loops: CDR1 SEHNR, CDR2 FQNEAQ (reference sequence). The CDR3 consists of 12 residues. The V gene lost 2 bases and the J gene lost 15 bases, with 14 bases spanning the gap. The CDR3 protein is CASSLRDRVLFF. For the CDR3, the DNA is TGTGCCAGCAGCTTAAGGGACCGGGTTTTGTTCTTC. Full variable domain (rest looked up from reference TRBV7-9 and TRBJ2-1): DTGVSQNPRHKITKRGQNVTFRCDPISEHNRLYWYRQTLGQGPEFLTYFQNEAQLEKSRLLSDRFSAERPKGSFSTLEIQRTEQGDSAMYLCASSLRDRVLFFGPGTRLTVL.

The chain couples TRBV7-6 to TRBJ2-3; D remains ambiguous. This CDR3 comprises 15 residues. Between the trimmed V and J ends, which lost 4 bases and 1 base, there was a span of 12 bases. The V gene's germline CDR1 is SGHVS and CDR2 FNYEAQ. The CDR3 DNA reads TGTGCCAGCAGCTCCCCCTTACTTGGCACAGATACGCAGTATTTT. As protein: CASSSPLLGTDTQYF. Complete variable domain (other parts from reference TRBV7-6 and TRBJ2-3): GAGVSQSPRYKVTKRGQDVALRCDPISGHVSLYWYRQALGQGPEFLTYFNYEAQQDKSGLPNDRFSAERPEGSISTLTIQRTEQRDSAMYRCASSSPLLGTDTQYFGPGTRLTVL.

Only a few counts were recorded for this clonotype. The chain links TRBV13 to TRBJ2-3; D is unresolved. V lost 0 bases and J 3 bases, leaving 4 bases between the germline ends. The CDR3 is 13 residues long. Looked up from germline, CDR1 is PRHDT and CDR2 is FYEKMQ (reference sequence). The CDR3 DNA sequence: TGTGCCAGCAGCTTAGGTTTAACAGATACGCAGTATTTT. Encoded protein: CASSLGLTDTQYF. Drawing the rest from reference TRBV13 and TRBJ2-3, the complete variable domain is AAGVIQSPRHLIKEKRETATLKCYPIPRHDTVYWYQQGPGQDPQFLISFYEKMQSDKGSIPDRFSAQQFSDYHSELNMSSLELGDSALYFCASSLGLTDTQYFGPGTRLTVL.

The sample holds a few counts of this clonotype. The V and J genes are TRBV29-1 and TRBJ2-2; tentatively, D is TRBD2 (6 bases). V dropped 6 bases and J dropped 1 base, with 9 bases sitting between them. The CDR3 totals 13 residues. Germline CDR1 SQVTM, CDR2 ANQGSEA. The CDR3 DNA reads TGCAGCGTGTTAGCGGAGAACACCGGGGAGCTGTTTTTT. This translates into CSVLAENTGELFF.

The DNA for the CDR3 is TGTGCCAGCAGCGCCGACGCGGGGTCGGGCTATGGCTACACCTTC. Amino acid sequence: CASSADAGSGYGYTF. The genes are TRBV9 and TRBJ1-2; D unclear. The V and J ends lost 3 bases and 4 bases respectively, with 16 bases between them. This CDR3 has 15 amino acids. The germline gives CDR1 SGDLS, CDR2 YYNGEE.

V usage is TRBV6-4 and J usage is TRBJ2-3; 9 bases align to TRBD1. There are 14 residues in the CDR3. J was trimmed by 2 bases and V by 10 bases; bases with no gene match: 7. Germline CDR1 MRHNA, CDR2 SNTAGT. The CDR3 sequence: CATGTGSSTDTQYF. The CDR3 DNA reads as TGTGCCACGGGGACAGGGAGTTCCACAGATACGCAGTATTTT.

This clonotype has only a few counts. The chain links TRBV15 to TRBJ2-7; TRBD1 matches at 7 bases. V dropped 5 bases and J dropped 6; count of bases not matched to a gene: 10. This CDR3 comprises 14 residues. Germline lookup yields CDR1 LNHNV and CDR2 YYDKDF (reference sequence). The CDR3 DNA sequence: TGTGCCACCAGCCCAAGGAATGACAGGGCCGAGCAGTACTTC. Protein: CATSPRNDRAEQYF.

The V gene is TRBV13, the J gene TRBJ1-1; D remains unclear. CDR1 and CDR2 (germline): PRHDT, FYEKMQ (reference sequence). The ends were cut back, 7 bases at V and 11 bases at J, with 23 bases in the middle. The CDR3 is made up of 14 amino acids. CDR3 residues: CASNAQNQPVLAFF. The CDR3, as DNA: TGTGCCAGCAACGCCCAAAACCAACCCGTCTTGGCTTTCTTT.

The J gene is TRBJ2-7, the V gene TRBV30; D call uncertain. CDR3 length: 11 amino acids. Germline V CDR1 and CDR2: GTSNPN, SVGIG (reference sequence). V lost 8 bases to trimming and J lost 5 bases, with 13 bases between them. CDR3 loop: CATGLDDEQYF. For the CDR3, the DNA is TGTGCCACTGGGCTGGACGACGAGCAGTACTTC.

This clonotype was detected a few times. The chain combines TRBV4-1 with TRBJ2-1; no firm D call. V shed 4 bases and J shed 1 base, with 11 bases lying between them. This CDR3 is built from 15 residues. CDR1 MGHRA and CDR2 YSYEKL come from the germline V gene. The CDR3 loop is CASSPRQHSYNEQFF. Here the CDR3 DNA reads TGCGCCAGCAGCCCGAGACAACATTCCTACAATGAGCAGTTCTTC.

The chain uses TRBV6-2 or TRBV6-3 and TRBJ2-7; D gene ambiguous. The germline CDR1 and CDR2 sequences are MNHEY and SVGEGT. The CDR3 sequence is 13 residues long. The V and J ends lost 5 bases and 6 bases respectively, with 14 bases between them. CDR3: CASSPHQILEQYF. CDR3 in DNA: TGTGCCAGCAGTCCACACCAAATCCTCGAGCAGTACTTC.